This T cell receptor beta chain was recovered during a study of CD4+ T cells in melanoma. Study-wide results and limits: CD8+ T cell, macrophage and B cell function reportedly correlated with neoantigen-specific CD4+ T cells.

The V gene's germline CDR1 is SGHDN and CDR2 FVKESK. The CDR3 has 15 residues. Trimming at V came to 4 bases and at J to 4 bases, leaving 6 bases not matched to a gene. Details on this clone: What it recognizes is unknown.

Profiling relied on immunoSEQ multiplex PCR, and the TCRdb table lists in-frame clones only, not all of them. The table has approximately 14,000 clones, 62% seen once; the top ten hold approximately 15%. This chain links TRBV14 with TRBJ2-7, with 11 bases matching TRBD1. The sequence was obtained from a human donor with melanoma. The sequencing input was cells from a culture (not recorded whether cultured in vitro). For the CDR3, the DNA is TGTGCCAGCAGCCGCGGGACAGGGGGTAATTACGAGCAGTACTTC. Protein product: CASSRGTGGNYEQYF.